The 18 T cell receptor beta chains in this list originate from one sample, sequenced in a study of T cells in Graves' hyperthyroidism and ophthalmopathy. The TCR beta CDR3 regions underwent amplification using RNA transcripts as the source. When the TCR CDR3 underwent first-round RT-PCR, the HTBI primer set was used. TCRdb passed the multiplex PCR reads through MiXCR, listing each CDR3 protein once. In the table there are approximately 400,000 distinct CDR3 sequences, roughly 18% of which are singletons. Sequenced material: blood. Every receptor here comes from a man younger than 35 with Graves' ophthalmopathy.

This clonotype was picked up many times. The chain is built from TRBV18 and TRBJ2-1, with TRBD1 matching over 10 bases. Unmatched junction bases numbered 7, after V lost 8 bases and J lost 3 bases. CDR1 and CDR2 from the germline V gene are KGHSH and LQKENI. The CDR3 loop spans 15 amino acids. The CDR3 here is CASSPRDRGYNEQFF. The CDR3 DNA is TGTGCCAGCAGCCCCAGGGACAGGGGCTACAATGAGCAGTTCTTC. The complete variable domain, with remaining parts taken from reference TRBV18 and TRBJ2-1, reads NAGVMQNPRHLVRRRGQEARLRCSPMKGHSHVYWYRQLPEEGLKFMVYLQKENIIDESGMPKERFSAEFPKEGPSILRIQQVVRGDSAAYFCASSPRDRGYNEQFFGPGTRLTVL.

This clonotype was counted between two and nine times. The V gene is TRBV20-1, the J gene TRBJ2-2; unclear D gene. This CDR3 comprises 13 residues. CDR1 and CDR2 from the germline V gene are DFQATT and SNEGSKA (reference sequence). The V end was cut by 0 bases, the J end by 4 bases, with 6 bases between. CDR3 region: CSARDPVTGELFF. DNA for the CDR3: TGCAGTGCTAGAGATCCCGTCACCGGGGAGCTGTTTTTT.

The genes are TRBV7-3 and TRBJ2-1; 9 nucleotides match TRBD2. The CDR3 spans 18 residues. Trimming cost V 1 base and J 7 bases; bases outside gene matches: 14. Per the germline V gene, CDR1 is SGHTA and CDR2 is FQGTGA. The CDR3 sequence: CASSLIAGGLAGGNEQFF. DNA of the CDR3: TGTGCCAGCAGCTTAATTGCGGGGGGGCTGGCCGGGGGGAATGAGCAGTTCTTC.

This clonotype has ten or more counts. The genes are TRBV6-1 and TRBJ2-7, with D perhaps matching TRBD1 (5 bases). The CDR3 has 11 amino acids. CDR1 is MNHNS and CDR2 is SASEGT in the germline V gene. The germline V and J ends were trimmed by 5 bases and 6 bases, with 8 bases remaining between them. The CDR3 protein is CASSSRGEQYF. The DNA for the CDR3 is TGTGCCAGCAGTTCTAGGGGCGAGCAGTACTTC.

This clonotype was observed a handful of times. The J gene is TRBJ1-2, the V gene TRBV10-3; D gene ambiguous. The V gene lost 0 bases and the J gene lost 4 bases, with 12 bases spanning the gap. This CDR3 has 15 residues. The V gene's germline CDR1 is ENHRY and CDR2 SYGVKD. The chain's CDR3 is CAISESAVFGYGYTF. DNA for the CDR3: TGTGCCATCAGTGAGTCGGCGGTATTTGGCTATGGCTACACCTTC.

This clonotype came up many times. The V call is TRBV3-1, the J call TRBJ2-1; 7 nucleotides match TRBD2. The trim removed 3 bases at V and 4 bases at J, leaving 6 bases unmatched. CDR3 length: 15 amino acids. Germline lookup yields CDR1 LGHDT and CDR2 YNNKEL (reference sequence). CDR3 region: CASSHLAGVYNEQFF. The CDR3 nucleotides read TGTGCCAGCAGCCATCTGGCGGGGGTTTACAATGAGCAGTTCTTC.

J is TRBJ1-1 and V is TRBV20-1; possible D gene TRBD1, 6 bases. V was clipped by 6 bases and J by 6 bases, with 20 bases between them. In germline, CDR1 is DFQATT, CDR2 SNEGSKA (reference sequence). This CDR3 is built from 14 residues. The CDR3: CSATGTRTVSEAFF. The CDR3 DNA reads TGCAGTGCCACCGGAACTCGGACAGTCTCTGAAGCTTTCTTT.

The rearrangement links TRBV4-1 to TRBJ2-4; 7 nucleotides align to TRBD1. V lost 2 bases to trimming and J lost 8 bases; unmatched junction nucleotides: 3. CDR3 size: 13 residues. CDR1 is MGHRA, CDR2 YSYEKL, per germline. This chain's CDR3 is CASSQFTGDIQYF. CDR3 DNA: TGCGCCAGCAGCCAATTCACAGGGGACATTCAGTACTTC.

This clonotype showed up many times. The J gene is TRBJ1-2, the V gene TRBV2; D may be TRBD1 (5 bases). Trimming removed 4 bases from V and 8 bases from J, with 26 bases in between. CDR3 length: 17 amino acids. Germline values: CDR1 SNHLY, CDR2 FYNNEI. CDR3 DNA sequence: TGTGCCAGCAGTGGCGGTTTTGGGTGGCAGGGCGTGATAGGCTACACCTTC. Protein product: CASSGGFGWQGVIGYTF.

In this sample, this clonotype turned up once. The CDR3 sequence: CSAPRAGQGPYEQYF. The CDR3 DNA is TGCAGTGCTCCACGTGCGGGACAGGGGCCCTACGAGCAGTACTTC. The chain links TRBV20-1 to TRBJ2-7; 10 bases fit TRBD1. From germline, CDR1 is DFQATT and CDR2 SNEGSKA (reference sequence). V shed 5 bases, J shed 2 bases, and the junction held 9 bases outside the gene matches. The CDR3 has 15 amino acids.

This clonotype was detected ten times or more. V is TRBV28 and J is TRBJ2-1; D gene ambiguous. Trimming shortened V by 6 bases and J by 9 bases, and 15 bases separated the two germline ends. Per the germline V gene, CDR1 is MDHEN and CDR2 is SYDVKM. This CDR3 region has 13 residues. CDR3 DNA sequence: TGTGCCAGCAGCTCCGGGTTCCTTAGTGAGCAGTTCTTC. This codes for CASSSGFLSEQFF.

The V call is TRBV10-3, the J call TRBJ2-3; D unresolved. The germline V gene has CDR1 ENHRY and CDR2 SYGVKD. The V and J ends lost 4 bases and 2 bases respectively, with 7 bases between them. The CDR3 covers 13 residues. In DNA form, the CDR3 reads TGTGCCATCAGTGGGGGAAACACAGATACGCAGTATTTT. It yields the protein CAISGGNTDTQYF.

This clonotype was counted at least ten times. V and J are TRBV10-3 and TRBJ2-5; D gene uncertain. The V end was cut by 3 bases, the J end by 7 bases, with 6 bases between. The germline V gene encodes CDR1 ENHRY and CDR2 SYGVKD. CDR3 length: 11 amino acids. CDR3 in amino acids: CAISEGWTQYF. CDR3 sequence (DNA): TGTGCCATCAGTGAAGGGTGGACCCAGTACTTC.

This clonotype was detected ten times or more. This chain links TRBV2 with TRBJ2-5, with unresolved D. Trimming removed 3 bases at V and 7 bases at J, with 6 bases between. This CDR3 region has 11 residues. Germline-derived CDR1 and CDR2 are SNHLY and FYNNEI. The CDR3 nucleotides read TGTGCCAGCAGTGAGGTCGCGACCCAGTACTTC. Translation: CASSEVATQYF.

The chain links TRBV12-3 or TRBV12-4 to TRBJ2-1; D ambiguous. The J call is doubtful: the DNA matches TRBJ2-7 better. This CDR3 region has 14 residues. CDR3 sequence: CASIPGPSYNEQYF. The CDR3 DNA reads TGTGCCAGCATCCCGGGCCCCTCCTACAATGAGCAGTACTTC.

The table lists this clonotype with many counts. This chain connects TRBV3-1 to TRBJ2-3; 7 bases match TRBD2. This CDR3 is 14 amino acids long. V dropped 7 bases and J dropped 0; count of bases not matched to a gene: 4. Germline V gene lookup returns CDR1 LGHDT and CDR2 YNNKEL (reference sequence). The CDR3: CASTRGVSTDTQYF. In nucleotides, the CDR3 is TGTGCCAGCACCCGGGGGGTAAGCACAGATACGCAGTATTTT.

This clonotype was seen ten or more times. The chain's CDR3 is CASSLDSHTEAFF. The CDR3 DNA follows: TGTGCCAGCAGCCTAGACAGCCACACTGAAGCTTTCTTT. The J gene is TRBJ1-1, the V gene TRBV7-7, with D perhaps matching TRBD1 (5 bases). V gave up 5 bases and J gave up 3 bases, with 10 bases separating them. The CDR3 totals 13 residues. The germline V gene encodes CDR1 SSHAT and CDR2 FNYEAQ (reference sequence).

The DNA for the CDR3 is TGTGCCAGTAGGAGGGGACTAGCGGGGGGTACAGATACGCAGTATTTT. Encoded protein: CASRRGLAGGTDTQYF. The chain has TRBV19 and TRBJ2-3; 15 positions agree with TRBD2. The V gene end was trimmed by 6 bases and the J gene end by 3 bases; junction bases not matched to a gene: 4. CDR1 LNHDA and CDR2 SQIVND come from the germline V gene (reference sequence). This CDR3 is 16 amino acids long.